These 20 T cell receptor beta chains came from one sample sequenced in a study of blood T cell repertoires in COVID-19. Measured with immunoSEQ multiplex PCR; TCRdb has only the in-frame clones, and not every one. This sample has around 260,000 clones, with about 89% found just once. What was sequenced was peripheral blood. Receptors were obtained from a woman between 40 and 55 years old who had recovered from COVID-19.

The V gene is TRBV6-5, the J gene TRBJ1-1; maybe TRBD1 (5 bases). The V end was cut by 7 bases, the J end by 5 bases, with 17 bases between. Germline loops: CDR1 MNHEY, CDR2 SVGAGI. This CDR3 spans 14 amino acids. CDR3 sequence reads: CASMGMVGVTEAFF. The CDR3 bases are TGTGCCAGCATGGGCATGGTAGGGGTGACTGAAGCTTTCTTT.

The chain employs TRBV5-1 and TRBJ2-3; a weak D match, TRBD2 (6 bases). Trimming left V 4 bases short and J 6 bases short, with 9 bases between. Germline CDR1 SGHRS, CDR2 YFSETQ. CDR3 length equals 12 residues. The chain's CDR3 is CASSGRGDTQYF. The CDR3 DNA sequence: TGCGCCAGCAGCGGTCGGGGGGATACGCAGTATTTT.

This chain links TRBV3-1 (or the pseudogene TRBV3-2) with TRBJ2-2; 13 nucleotides match TRBD2. Germline loops: CDR1 LGHDT, CDR2 YNNKEL (reference sequence). The CDR3 covers 16 residues. After removal of 4 bases from V and 7 bases from J, the junction contained 6 bases not matched to a gene. This CDR3 is CASSLGTSGTGGELFF. In DNA, the CDR3 is TGTGCCAGCAGCCTCGGGACTAGCGGGACGGGCGGGGAGCTGTTTTTT.

V is TRBV29-1 and J is TRBJ2-5, with D possibly TRBD2 on 6 matching bases. The V end was cut by 3 bases, the J end by 4 bases, with 9 bases between. The CDR3 is made up of 12 amino acids. Germline CDR1 reads SQVTM; CDR2 reads ANQGSEA. This CDR3 reads CSVDGAGETQYF. The CDR3 nucleotides are TGCAGCGTTGATGGAGCGGGAGAGACCCAGTACTTC.

V usage is TRBV24-1 and J usage is TRBJ2-2; tentatively, D is TRBD1 (5 bases). The V end lost 4 bases, the J end lost 6 bases, and 8 bases lay between the germline ends. Germline CDR1 reads KGHDR; CDR2 reads SFDVKD. CDR3 length: 13 amino acids. CDR3 nucleotides: TGTGCCACCAGTGAACCAGGGTCCGGGGAGCTGTTTTTT. It encodes CATSEPGSGELFF.

The chain recombines TRBV2 with TRBJ2-1, with a weak D call TRBD2 (6 bases). Germline V gene data show CDR1 as SNHLY and CDR2 as FYNNEI. The CDR3 has 16 amino acids. The V and J ends lost 2 bases and 0 bases respectively, with 11 bases between them. CDR3 coding DNA: TGTGCCAGCAGTGAATGGGGACTCCTCTCCTACAATGAGCAGTTCTTC. Translation: CASSEWGLLSYNEQFF.

The chain uses TRBV19 and TRBJ2-7; possibly TRBD1 for D (5 bases). CDR3 length: 12 amino acids. CDR1 LNHDA and CDR2 SQIVND come from the germline V gene (reference sequence). V was clipped by 4 bases and J by 6 bases, with 10 bases between them. CDR3 in amino acids: CASSRGRTEQYF. The DNA for the CDR3 is TGTGCCAGTAGTAGGGGCCGGACCGAGCAGTACTTC. Full variable domain (missing parts from reference TRBV19 and TRBJ2-7): DGGITQSPKYLFRKEGQNVTLSCEQNLNHDAMYWYRQDPGQGLRLIYYSQIVNDFQKGDIAEGYSVSREKKESFPLTVTSAQKNPTAFYLCASSRGRTEQYFGPGTRLTVT.

This clone was recorded only once. The chain couples TRBV7-2 to TRBJ2-7, with D possibly being TRBD2 (8 bases). Germline CDR1 is SGHTA and CDR2 is FQGNSA. The V gene lost 4 bases and the J gene lost 5 bases, with 24 bases spanning the gap. The CDR3 runs to 17 residues. CDR3 loop: CASSSPPTGRGDHEQYF. The CDR3, as DNA: TGTGCCAGCAGCTCCCCCCCGACAGGGCGGGGGGACCACGAGCAGTACTTC.

The CDR3 loop is CASSTGIPGELFF. DNA for the CDR3: TGCGCCAGCAGCACGGGAATCCCCGGGGAGCTGTTTTTT. The chain recombines TRBV5-1 with TRBJ2-2, with D possibly TRBD2 on 5 matching bases. V was cut by 4 bases and J by 6 bases, with 10 bases left in between. The V gene's germline CDR1 is SGHRS and CDR2 YFSETQ. The CDR3 covers 13 residues. Full variable domain (remainder filled in from reference TRBV5-1 and TRBJ2-2): KAGVTQTPRYLIKTRGQQVTLSCSPISGHRSVSWYQQTPGQGLQFLFEYFSETQRNKGNFPGRFSGRQFSNSRSEMNVSTLELGDSALYLCASSTGIPGELFFGEGSRLTVL.

The rearrangement links TRBV9 to TRBJ1-1; TRBD1 aligns across 7 bases. The V gene end was trimmed by 4 bases and the J gene end by 1 base; junction bases not matched to a gene: 7. The CDR3 is 15 residues long. CDR1 is SGDLS, CDR2 YYNGEE, per germline. CDR3 in DNA: TGTGCCAGCAGCCCCAGGGGGTACGCGAACACTGAAGCTTTCTTT. Protein sequence: CASSPRGYANTEAFF.

The CDR3 DNA is TGTGCCAGCAGTTACGGGGACAAGCAGTTCTTC. Protein product: CASSYGDKQFF. The J gene is TRBJ2-1, the V gene TRBV6-6, with D possibly matching TRBD1 (6 bases). Trimming took off 2 bases at V and 11 bases at J, with 7 bases between the two ends. The CDR3 has 11 residues. The germline V gene has CDR1 MNHNY and CDR2 SVGAGI (reference sequence).

The V and J genes are TRBV5-1 and TRBJ2-7; D gene unclear. V was pared by 0 bases and J by 2 bases, with 9 bases between. Germline CDR1 is SGHRS and CDR2 is YFSETQ. CDR3 length: 14 amino acids. This chain's CDR3 is CASSLGQLPYEQYF. CDR3 coding DNA: TGCGCCAGCAGCTTGGGGCAGTTACCCTACGAGCAGTACTTC.

This chain joins TRBV3-1 (or the pseudogene TRBV3-2) and TRBJ2-7, with 8 bases lining up with TRBD2. CDR3 length equals 14 residues. Germline V gene lookup returns CDR1 LGHDT and CDR2 YNNKEL (reference sequence). The ends lost 8 bases at V and 3 bases at J; junction bases unmatched: 9. CDR3 residues: CASGPAGVVYEQYF. The CDR3 bases are TGTGCCAGCGGCCCAGCGGGAGTGGTCTACGAGCAGTACTTC.

V and J are TRBV2 and TRBJ2-7, with TRBD1 as a possible D gene (5 bases). With 3 bases removed from V and 3 bases from J, the gap between germline ends came to 9 bases. Germline CDR1 reads SNHLY; CDR2 reads FYNNEI. The CDR3 is made up of 13 amino acids. The CDR3 DNA follows: TGTGCCAGCAGTGACCCGGACATCTACGAGCAGTACTTC. Amino acid sequence: CASSDPDIYEQYF.

V is TRBV29-1 and J is TRBJ2-7; 7 bases align to TRBD2. The germline V gene encodes CDR1 SQVTM and CDR2 ANQGSEA. CDR3 length: 11 residues. CDR3 protein: CSQAGSNEQYF. CDR3 coding DNA: TGCAGTCAAGCGGGATCCAACGAGCAGTACTTC.

The CDR3 bases are TGTGCCAGCAGCCAAGATCGCGGGAGGGCCATCAGTGAGCAGTTCTTC. It translates to CASSQDRGRAISEQFF. V usage is TRBV4-2 and J usage is TRBJ2-1; 9 bases fit TRBD2. Germline V gives CDR1 LGHNA, CDR2 YNFKEQ. The CDR3 spans 16 residues. The ends lost 0 bases at V and 9 bases at J; junction bases unmatched: 9.

Written as DNA, the CDR3 is TGTGCCACCAGTGACCGACAATATGGCTACACCTTC. Amino acids: CATSDRQYGYTF. This chain links TRBV24-1 with TRBJ1-2; D is undetermined. Germline assignment: CDR1 KGHDR and CDR2 SFDVKD. There are 12 residues in the CDR3. Trimming left V 4 bases short and J 5 bases short, with 7 bases between.

The rearrangement joins TRBV6-1 to TRBJ1-1; D perhaps matches TRBD1 (5 bases). Germline V gives CDR1 MNHNS, CDR2 SASEGT. This CDR3 region has 20 residues. The ends were cut back, 0 bases at V and 4 bases at J, with 27 bases in the middle. Written as DNA, the CDR3 is TGTGCCAGCAGTGAAGCGAGCTTCGCAAGGCCAGGGAATAGTCGCACTGAAGCTTTCTTT. Translation gives CASSEASFARPGNSRTEAFF.

The chain is built from TRBV30 and TRBJ1-3; the D is unclear. CDR3 length equals 14 residues. V was shortened by 1 base and J by 4 bases, with 11 bases between the two germline ends. Germline CDR1 GTSNPN, CDR2 SVGIG (reference sequence). CDR3 region: CAWSGGTYGNTIYF. CDR3 bases: TGTGCCTGGAGTGGAGGTACATACGGAAACACCATATATTTT. The full variable domain, in which reference TRBV30 and TRBJ1-3 provide the parts outside the CDR3, is SQTIHQWPATLVQPVGSPLSLECTVEGTSNPNLYWYRQAAGRGLQLLFYSVGIGQISSEVPQNLSASRPQDRQFILSSKKLLLSDSGFYLCAWSGGTYGNTIYFGEGSWLTVV.

A note on this clone: Additional DNA sequences in this sample encode the identical CDR3. CDR3 region: CATSDPSSYEQYF. The CDR3 DNA follows: TGTGCCACCAGTGATCCCAGCTCCTACGAGCAGTACTTC. The rearrangement links TRBV24-1 to TRBJ2-7; no firm D call. The CDR3 spans 13 residues. Germline V CDR1 and CDR2: KGHDR, SFDVKD. Trimming removed 3 bases at V and 0 bases at J, with 5 bases between.